This T cell receptor (beta chain) was found in a study of metastatic and nonmetastatic thyroid tumors (dated by TCRdb to the early 2020s). As for the study more broadly: The researchers compared repertoires between peripheral blood samples and tumor or nodule tissue samples from patients with malignant or benign thyroid disease.

Ten or more counts support this clone. Its recognized antigen is unknown. It has no much larger one-base neighbor in the sample; base qualities were not kept. V and J lose 3 bases and 7 bases, and a span of 16 bases separates them. The CDR3 covers 15 residues, taking in both the cysteine and the phenylalanine. CDR3 DNA only is kept here, 45 bases in frame from base 1. CDR1 and CDR2, looked up from the germline V gene, are SGHTA and FQGTGA. No treatment had been received by any patient before thyroid surgery. Using T-cell receptor beta sequencing, the researchers looked back retrospectively at clinical samples from patients, gathered between about 2012 and 2018. General study outcomes and caveats: In both blood and tumor samples, malignant tumors were reported to have significantly higher TCR beta diversity than benign nodules.

The library came from PCR. Sequencing used an Illumina HiSeq 4000. High-throughput sequencing was used to profile the TCR beta-chain CDR3 region of each patient. The published analysis was carried out like this. The researchers built a classifier to tell apart papillary thyroid cancer patients with distant metastasis, based on CDR3 differences among clinicopathological groups. The Shannon index was used to measure repertoire diversity, and the Morisita-Horn index was used to measure how similar tumor and blood repertoires were. TCRdb passed the public sequencing reads through fastp at Q25 and MiXCR, retaining productive beta sequences. TCRdb's processing, not the authors' own work, is the source of the V and J calls. Present in this sample are tens of thousands of clones, about 30% of which were seen just once. The leading ten clones occupy 9.5% to 13% of the sample.

Sequencing was done on a sample of blood. The sequence was collected from a male donor with papillary thyroid cancer or a benign thyroid nodule (not recorded which). Some clones in this sample may be carry-over from other donors' samples. The sequence links TRBV7-3 to TRBJ2-1; the D region possibly corresponds to TRBD1 (6 bases align). The DNA reads as follows: TGTGCCAGCAGCTTTAGGCAGGGGTTAAGAAATGAGCAGTTCTTC. Translated, it reads CASSFRQGLRNEQFF.